This T cell receptor (beta chain) derives from a study of blood T cell repertoires in COVID-19. This clone is medium-sized (0.01 to 0.1%) within its sample. Germline lookup yields CDR1 SGHTA and CDR2 FQGNSA. This CDR3 comprises 16 residues. Between the trimmed V and J ends, which lost 5 bases and 4 bases, there was a span of 20 bases. TCRdb's copy holds only in-frame clones and misses some; the assay was immunoSEQ multiplex PCR. The sample shows 70,000 to 95,000 clones, approximately 89% of them seen only once. Sequencing was performed on peripheral blood. This sequence joins TRBV7-2 and TRBJ1-2; a possible D gene is TRBD1 (5 bases). The origin of this receptor is a man aged 45-65 years with active COVID-19. CDR3 nucleotides: TGTGCCAGCAGCCCCCAGCGAGCGGGGGGGGTCTATGGCTACACCTTC. It yields the protein CASSPQRAGGVYGYTF.